A single sample is the source of the 23 T cell receptor beta chains below, sequenced in a study of Ad26.COV2.S vaccination and SARS-CoV-2 variants. Documented treatment: roughly 19 received Ad26.COV2.S at low or high dose, single or two shots; roughly 5 received placebo; per-sample allocation not given. On day 63 after the first injection, vaccine and placebo recipients gave samples. Repertoires were generated with immunoSEQ multiplex PCR, while TCRdb's copy carries only in-frame clones and drops some. The repertoire includes some 640,000 clones, roughly 90% of them detected once, and approximately 1.5% sits in the top ten. This specimen consisted of peripheral blood, obtained in a trial of Ad26.COV2.S vaccine versus placebo. Receptors were obtained from a person between 18 and 59 years old who received the Ad26.COV2.S COVID-19 vaccine or a placebo.

The rearrangement links TRBV7-2 to TRBJ2-1, with D perhaps given as TRBD1 or TRBD2 (5 bases each). Germline lookup yields CDR1 SGHTA and CDR2 FQGNSA. Trimming took 4 bases from V and 2 from J, leaving 12 bases between them. The CDR3 consists of 15 residues. The CDR3 sequence: CASSWPGQTYNEQFF. In nucleotides, the CDR3 is TGTGCCAGCAGCTGGCCGGGGCAAACCTACAATGAGCAGTTCTTC.

The chain couples TRBV5-1 to TRBJ2-2; no firm D call. The CDR3 runs 15 residues. Germline V gene data show CDR1 as SGHRS and CDR2 as YFSETQ. V lost 0 bases to trimming and J lost 0 bases, with 6 bases between them. CDR3 DNA: TGCGCCAGCAGCTTGGTGGTCACGAACACCGGGGAGCTGTTTTTT. Its protein is CASSLVVTNTGELFF.

V is TRBV14 and J is TRBJ2-3; D is uncertain. CDR3 length: 13 amino acids. Trimming pared 5 bases from V and 6 bases from J, leaving 12 bases between. Germline values: CDR1 SGHDN, CDR2 FVKESK. CDR3 in amino acids: CASSSYLGDTQYF. CDR3 sequence (DNA): TGTGCCAGCAGCTCATACCTAGGGGATACGCAGTATTTT.

The chain is built from TRBV25-1 and TRBJ2-2; 8 bases map to TRBD2. Germline loops: CDR1 MGHDK, CDR2 SYGVNS. This CDR3 has 17 residues. V lost 1 base, J lost 0 bases, and 4 bases stayed unmatched. CDR3 coding DNA: TGTGCCAGCAGTGAATGGCGGGGGGCGACGAACACCGGGGAGCTGTTTTTT. It is translated as CASSEWRGATNTGELFF.

The genes are TRBV6-5 and TRBJ2-1; the match to TRBD2 covers 11 bases. Germline V CDR1 and CDR2: MNHEY, SVGAGI. Trimming cost V 4 bases and J 9 bases; bases outside gene matches: 8. CDR3 size: 15 residues. The DNA of the CDR3 is TGTGCCAGCAGTTCCCCTAGCGGGAGGAGGGGTGAGCAGTTCTTC. Protein sequence: CASSSPSGRRGEQFF.

The chain employs TRBV13 and TRBJ2-7; 8 nucleotides align to TRBD2. Germline V lookup: CDR1 PRHDT, CDR2 FYEKMQ (reference sequence). J lost 3 bases, V lost 5 bases, and 9 bases had no gene match. The CDR3 consists of 15 residues. CDR3 DNA: TGTGCCAGCAGCCCCCAGCGGGGGACTATCTACGAGCAGTACTTC. It codes for CASSPQRGTIYEQYF.

The chain is built from TRBV25-1 and TRBJ2-1, with 7 bases matching TRBD1. V lost 8 bases, J lost 9 bases, and 16 bases stayed unmatched. The germline V gene has CDR1 MGHDK and CDR2 SYGVNS. This CDR3 has 15 residues. The CDR3, as DNA: TGTGCCAGCCGCCCCCCGAATGACAGGGCAGGTGAGCAGTTCTTC. Protein: CASRPPNDRAGEQFF.

The CDR3 loop reads CASSSRDRGWGYTF. The DNA for the CDR3 is TGTGCCAGCAGTTCGCGGGACAGGGGATGGGGCTACACCTTC. The chain couples TRBV27 to TRBJ1-2, with TRBD1 matching over 10 bases. Germline assignment: CDR1 MNHEY and CDR2 SMNVEV (reference sequence). J lost 8 bases, V lost 4 bases, and 7 bases had no gene match. CDR3 length equals 14 residues.

V gene TRBV30 combines with J gene TRBJ2-3; the match to TRBD2 covers 7 bases. The CDR3 is made up of 14 amino acids. Germline V gene data show CDR1 as GTSNPN and CDR2 as SVGIG (reference sequence). Trimming cost V 3 bases and J 6 bases; bases outside gene matches: 9. CDR3 sequence: CAWSSGGGKDTQYF. Here the CDR3 DNA reads TGTGCCTGGAGCTCGGGGGGAGGAAAGGATACGCAGTATTTT.

The V and J genes are TRBV6-2 or TRBV6-3 and TRBJ2-2; TRBD1 aligns across 9 bases. The trim removed 5 bases at V and 1 base at J, leaving 2 bases unmatched. The germline CDR1 and CDR2 sequences are MNHEY and SVGEGT. The length of the CDR3 is 15 residues. CDR3 in amino acids: CASSKDRGNTGELFF. In nucleotides, the CDR3 is TGTGCCAGCAGTAAGGACAGGGGGAACACCGGGGAGCTGTTTTTT.

The chain has TRBV10-3 and TRBJ2-2, with D hard to call. Germline values: CDR1 ENHRY, CDR2 SYGVKD. The CDR3 runs 14 residues. The V gene lost 8 bases and the J gene lost 0 bases, with 10 bases spanning the gap. The CDR3 spells CAISQRTNTGELFF. For the CDR3, the DNA is TGTGCCATCTCCCAAAGGACGAACACCGGGGAGCTGTTTTTT.

The chain is built from TRBV7-2 and TRBJ1-2, with D unresolved. The CDR3 is 14 amino acids. The ends were cut back, 5 bases at V and 4 bases at J, with 14 bases in the middle. Germline CDR1 reads SGHTA; CDR2 reads FQGNSA. For the CDR3, the DNA is TGTGCCAGCAGCCCCGCTCCTTCCCTCTATGGCTACACCTTC. Residues: CASSPAPSLYGYTF. The whole variable domain, remainder taken from reference TRBV7-2 and TRBJ1-2, is GAGVSQSPSNKVTEKGKDVELRCDPISGHTALYWYRQSLGQGLEFLIYFQGNSAPDKSGLPSDRFSAERTGGSVSTLTIQRTQQEDSAVYLCASSPAPSLYGYTFGSGTRLTVV.

The chain is built from TRBV10-2 and TRBJ2-1; 8 positions agree with TRBD2. The CDR3 extends over 17 amino acids. Trimming cost V 0 bases and J 8 bases; bases outside gene matches: 12. Germline CDR1 is WSHSY and CDR2 is SAAADI. The CDR3 loop reads CASSESAPGLVGYEQFF. The CDR3 bases are TGCGCCAGCAGTGAGTCGGCCCCGGGACTAGTTGGGTATGAGCAGTTCTTC.

This chain links TRBV19 with TRBJ2-7; D tentatively reads TRBD1 or TRBD2 (5 bases each). Per germline, CDR1 LNHDA and CDR2 SQIVND (reference sequence). Deletions cut 6 bases from V and 7 bases from J, with 22 bases between. The CDR3 totals 15 residues. The CDR3 loop reads CASSPPGTDRGEQYF. The CDR3 region has the DNA TGTGCCAGTAGCCCCCCCGGGACCGACCGAGGGGAGCAGTACTTC.

This chain uses TRBV5-1 with TRBJ2-7; 10 nucleotides align to TRBD2. V trimming: 0 bases; J trimming: 5 bases; junction bases outside the gene matches: 5. CDR3 size: 15 residues. Germline CDR1 is SGHRS and CDR2 is YFSETQ. The CDR3 sequence: CASSLALAGANEQYF. CDR3 DNA: TGCGCCAGCAGCTTGGCCCTAGCGGGAGCCAACGAGCAGTACTTC.

V usage is TRBV11-2 and J usage is TRBJ1-4, with a possible D match to TRBD1 (6 bases). Per the germline V gene, CDR1 is SGHAT and CDR2 is FQNNGV. Trimming pared 5 bases from V and 7 bases from J, leaving 17 bases between. The CDR3 is 15 residues long. The CDR3 nucleotides read TGTGCCAGCAGCCCCCAAGGTGGGGGCGGTGAAAAACTGTTTTTT. It specifies CASSPQGGGGEKLFF.

The CDR3: CSVEDWQAGITDTQYF. The CDR3 nucleotides are TGCAGCGTTGAAGATTGGCAAGCGGGGATCACAGATACGCAGTATTTT. This chain joins TRBV29-1 and TRBJ2-3; 7 bases map to TRBD2. CDR3 length: 16 residues. CDR1 and CDR2 (germline): SQVTM, ANQGSEA. V was pared by 0 bases and J by 2 bases, with 8 bases of the junction left unmatched.

The CDR3 loop is CASSQVHTRGHTEAFF. The CDR3 coding sequence is TGTGCCAGCAGCCAAGTCCACACCCGGGGTCACACTGAAGCTTTCTTT. This chain connects TRBV3-1 (or the pseudogene TRBV3-2) to TRBJ1-1; D not certain. V was shortened by 1 base and J by 3 bases, with 15 bases between the two germline ends. The CDR3 spans 16 residues. Germline assignment: CDR1 LGHDT and CDR2 YNNKEL (reference sequence).

This clone was detected only a few times. The genes are TRBV19 and TRBJ2-7; 10 bases are shared with TRBD2. Per the germline V gene, CDR1 is LNHDA and CDR2 is SQIVND (reference sequence). V lost 5 bases, J lost 1 base, and 5 bases stayed unmatched. This CDR3 has 15 amino acids. As DNA, the CDR3 is TGTGCCAGTAGTGCAGCGGGGGGGCGATCCTACGAGCAGTACTTC. Protein: CASSAAGGRSYEQYF.

The chain links TRBV4-3 to TRBJ2-3, with 10 nucleotides matching TRBD1. Per the germline V gene, CDR1 is LGHNA and CDR2 is YSLEER. The V segment lost 1 base and the J segment 8 bases; nucleotides outside the gene matches: 6. The CDR3 is 15 amino acids. The CDR3 nucleotides read TGCGCCAGCAGCCAAGGCGGACAGGGGGAGGGTACGCAGTATTTT. Protein: CASSQGGQGEGTQYF.

In DNA form, the CDR3 reads TGTGCCAGCTCACCTAGCGGAATTTTCTACAATGAGCAGTTCTTC. Its translation is CASSPSGIFYNEQFF. The chain joins TRBV18 to TRBJ2-1, with a possible D match to TRBD2 (6 bases). The CDR3 has 15 residues. The germline CDR1 and CDR2 sequences are KGHSH and LQKENI. Trimming removed 3 bases at V and 3 bases at J, with 12 bases between.

The V gene is TRBV7-9, the J gene TRBJ2-1; D may match TRBD1 or TRBD2 (5 bases each). The CDR3 spans 15 residues. Trimming stripped 2 bases from V and 7 bases from J, with 15 bases between. The germline V gene encodes CDR1 SEHNR and CDR2 FQNEAQ (reference sequence). CDR3 in DNA: TGTGCCAGCAGCTTACGTCTCGGGACGGCGAATGAGCAGTTCTTC. It encodes CASSLRLGTANEQFF.

This chain connects TRBV3-1 (or the pseudogene TRBV3-2) to TRBJ2-7, with 8 bases identical to TRBD1. The V and J ends lost 4 bases and 3 bases, in that order; junction bases with no gene match: 5. The length of the CDR3 is 14 residues. Germline lookup yields CDR1 LGHDT and CDR2 YNNKEL (reference sequence). CDR3: CASSPTGVGYEQYF. CDR3 nucleotides: TGTGCCAGCAGCCCGACAGGGGTGGGCTACGAGCAGTACTTC.